The 21 T cell receptor beta chains listed next were all sequenced from one sample in a study of CD8 T cells in Susac syndrome. With random hexamers, about 0.45 to 1 ug RNA was reverse transcribed. TCRdb recomputed calls from the immunoSEQ multiplex PCR reads with MiXCR, one row per CDR3 protein. The sample contains roughly 150,000 distinct CDR3 sequences, roughly 94% of which appear only once. Sequenced sample: CD8+ T cells from PBMCs. The receptors shown here come from a human donor with multiple sclerosis.

The V and J genes are TRBV4-1 and TRBJ2-1, with D perhaps TRBD1 or TRBD2 (6 bases each). The CDR3 has 16 amino acids. Germline assignment: CDR1 MGHRA and CDR2 YSYEKL. Trimming took 5 bases from V and 3 from J, leaving 17 bases between them. CDR3 residues: CASSGSGGALYNEQFF. The CDR3 DNA follows: TGCGCCAGCAGCGGTTCCGGGGGCGCCCTCTACAATGAGCAGTTCTTC.

V usage is TRBV28 and J usage is TRBJ2-7; 7 bases align to TRBD2. The CDR3 is 13 amino acids. V shed 6 bases and J 5 bases; nucleotides not matched to a gene: 7. Germline V CDR1 and CDR2: MDHEN, SYDVKM. This CDR3 is CASSLGLGHEQYF. CDR3 in DNA: TGTGCCAGCAGCCTTGGACTAGGCCACGAGCAGTACTTC.

V usage is TRBV7-9 and J usage is TRBJ2-7, with TRBD1 matching over 9 bases. The J segment lost 0 bases and the V segment lost 5 bases, leaving 5 bases of the junction unmatched. In germline, CDR1 is SEHNR, CDR2 FQNEAQ (reference sequence). The CDR3 extends over 15 amino acids. The CDR3 DNA reads as TGTGCCAGCAGCCCTGGACAGGGGAACTCCTACGAGCAGTACTTC. Encoded protein: CASSPGQGNSYEQYF.

The gene calls are TRBV11-2 and TRBJ2-3; D is unclear. Germline lookup yields CDR1 SGHAT and CDR2 FQNNGV. This CDR3 comprises 13 residues. V lost 0 bases and J 2 bases, leaving 3 bases between the germline ends. The CDR3 nucleotides are TGTGCCAGCAGCTTAGAAATCACAGATACGCAGTATTTT. This sequence encodes CASSLEITDTQYF.

This rearrangement joins TRBV12-5 to TRBJ2-7; D perhaps matches TRBD1 (6 bases). This CDR3 comprises 15 residues. In germline, CDR1 is LGHNT, CDR2 FRNRAP. The V end was cut by 1 base, the J end by 6 bases, with 16 bases between. The CDR3 bases are TGTGCTAGTGGTTTGGGGACAGTGGACCTCCTCGAGCAGTACTTC. Protein: CASGLGTVDLLEQYF.

The chain couples TRBV7-9 to TRBJ2-7, with 10 nucleotides matching TRBD1. CDR3 size: 14 residues. V dropped 5 bases and J dropped 6; count of bases not matched to a gene: 7. Germline CDR1 reads SEHNR; CDR2 reads FQNEAQ (reference sequence). In DNA, the CDR3 is TGTGCCAGCAGCAACCGACAGGGGGCCGGCGAGCAGTACTTC. Protein sequence: CASSNRQGAGEQYF.

V is TRBV23-1 and J is TRBJ2-4; D is unresolved. TRBV23-1 is assigned to the ORF class and has an uncertain function. The CDR3 runs 13 residues. V was pared by 2 bases and J by 13 bases, with 15 bases between. CDR3 sequence (DNA): TGCGCCAGCAGTCAACAGTCCCGATCGAGGCAGTACTTC. Protein sequence: CASSQQSRSRQYF.

The genes are TRBV2 and TRBJ2-3, with D tentatively TRBD2 (7 bases). Trimming removed 7 bases from V and 8 bases from J, with 13 bases in between. The germline V gene encodes CDR1 SNHLY and CDR2 FYNNEI. CDR3 length: 12 residues. CDR3: CASKGGKSTQYF. The CDR3 region has the DNA TGTGCCAGCAAGGGGGGGAAATCTACGCAGTATTTT. Supplemented by reference TRBV2 and TRBJ2-3, the full variable domain reads EPEVTQTPSHQVTQMGQEVILRCVPISNHLYFYWYRQILGQKVEFLVSFYNNEISEKSEIFDDQFSVERPDGSNFTLKIRSTKLEDSAMYFCASKGGKSTQYFGPGTRLTVL.

The V call is TRBV4-3, the J call TRBJ2-7; D unresolved. The germline V and J ends were trimmed by 0 bases and 4 bases, with 7 bases remaining between them. Germline lookup yields CDR1 LGHNA and CDR2 YSLEER. The CDR3 totals 13 residues. The CDR3 bases are TGCGCCAGCAGCCAAGATTTAAATTACGAGCAGTACTTC. Translating it yields CASSQDLNYEQYF.

This sequence joins TRBV25-1 and TRBJ1-2; D gene unclear. The CDR3 runs 12 residues. V was pared by 4 bases and J by 3 bases, with 6 bases between. The germline V gene has CDR1 MGHDK and CDR2 SYGVNS. CDR3 in DNA: TGTGCCAGCAGTGGCAGCTACTATGGCTACACCTTC. Protein sequence: CASSGSYYGYTF.

CDR3 bases: TGTGCCAGCAGTCCTGACAGGGGCAACGAGCAGTACTTC. Translating it yields CASSPDRGNEQYF. This rearrangement joins TRBV27 to TRBJ2-7; 8 nucleotides line up with TRBD1. CDR1 MNHEY and CDR2 SMNVEV come from the germline V gene (reference sequence). The CDR3 length is 13 residues. The trim removed 5 bases at V and 5 bases at J, leaving 5 bases unmatched.

The chain couples TRBV12-3 or TRBV12-4 to TRBJ2-5; tentatively, D is TRBD1 or TRBD2 (6 bases each). The CDR3 is 12 amino acids. Between the trimmed V and J ends, which lost 3 bases and 7 bases, there was a span of 9 bases. The CDR3 sequence: CASSLGGGTQYF. DNA for the CDR3: TGTGCCAGCAGTTTGGGGGGCGGGACCCAGTACTTC.

The rearrangement links TRBV7-8 to TRBJ1-5; perhaps TRBD1 as D (5 bases). Germline CDR1 is SGHVS and CDR2 is FQNEAQ. The CDR3 covers 18 residues. Trimming stripped 0 bases from V and 0 bases from J, with 15 bases between. CDR3 nucleotide sequence: TGTGCCAGCAGCTTAGCTCTTCAGGGATTACATAGCAATCAGCCCCAGCATTTT. Translation: CASSLALQGLHSNQPQHF.

J is TRBJ1-2 and V is TRBV27; 9 nucleotides agree with TRBD1. V was pared by 4 bases and J by 3 bases, with 6 bases of the junction left unmatched. CDR1 is MNHEY, CDR2 SMNVEV, per germline (reference sequence). This CDR3 is 15 amino acids long. CDR3 in DNA: TGTGCCAGCAGTTCCACAGGGGGCAATGACTATGGCTACACCTTC. Translation: CASSSTGGNDYGYTF.

The chain couples TRBV3-1 to TRBJ2-3; either TRBD1 or TRBD2 may fit D (5 bases each). Germline values: CDR1 LGHDT, CDR2 YNNKEL (reference sequence). CDR3 length equals 14 residues. The V and J ends lost 1 base and 5 bases respectively, with 10 bases between them. CDR3 sequence: CASSQVEGRDTQYF. Written as DNA, the CDR3 is TGTGCCAGCAGCCAAGTAGAGGGGCGAGATACGCAGTATTTT.

V and J are TRBV4-1 and TRBJ2-4, with D perhaps TRBD1 or TRBD2 (5 bases each). The germline V gene has CDR1 MGHRA and CDR2 YSYEKL. The CDR3 is 13 residues long. V was cut by 0 bases and J by 12 bases, with 12 bases left in between. The CDR3 DNA sequence: TGCGCCAGCAGCCAAGATGGCCGGGGCCATCAGTACTTC. Protein sequence: CASSQDGRGHQYF.

The chain combines TRBV13 with TRBJ2-5; TRBD1 matches at 10 bases. Germline CDR1 and CDR2: PRHDT and FYEKMQ (reference sequence). V lost 5 bases, J lost 3 bases, and 9 bases stayed unmatched. CDR3 length equals 16 residues. The CDR3 bases are TGTGCCAGCAGCACACGGACAGGGGGAACTAAAGAGACCCAGTACTTC. It is translated as CASSTRTGGTKETQYF.

The chain carries TRBV20-1 and TRBJ2-2; D may match TRBD1 or TRBD2 (5 bases each). Between the trimmed V and J ends, which lost 3 bases and 5 bases, there was a span of 16 bases. The CDR3 contains 15 residues. Germline assignment: CDR1 DFQATT and CDR2 SNEGSKA (reference sequence). The CDR3: CSARPGTPITGELFF. The CDR3 nucleotides read TGCAGTGCTAGGCCGGGGACGCCGATTACCGGGGAGCTGTTTTTT.

The chain is built from TRBV13 and TRBJ2-1, with 9 positions matching TRBD1. This CDR3 has 17 residues. The germline V gene encodes CDR1 PRHDT and CDR2 FYEKMQ (reference sequence). J was trimmed by 9 bases and V by 0 bases; bases with no gene match: 12. CDR3 bases: TGTGCCAGCAGCTTAGGCATTACCGGGACAGGGTTGATTGAGCAGTTCTTC. Translation: CASSLGITGTGLIEQFF. Drawing the rest from reference TRBV13 and TRBJ2-1, the complete variable domain is AAGVIQSPRHLIKEKRETATLKCYPIPRHDTVYWYQQGPGQDPQFLISFYEKMQSDKGSIPDRFSAQQFSDYHSELNMSSLELGDSALYFCASSLGITGTGLIEQFFGPGTRLTVL.

The chain links TRBV7-9 to TRBJ2-5; 7 positions match TRBD1. This CDR3 has 15 amino acids. With 5 bases clipped from V and 1 base from J, the junction kept 7 bases outside the gene matches. Germline-derived CDR1 and CDR2 are SEHNR and FQNEAQ (reference sequence). The CDR3 DNA is TGTGCCAGCAGCCCCCCGACAGGGACCCAAGAGACCCAGTACTTC. It yields the protein CASSPPTGTQETQYF.

The CDR3 region has the DNA TGCAGCGTTGAGGGACTCGCTCCGGGGGAGCTGTTTTTT. Translation: CSVEGLAPGELFF. V usage is TRBV29-1 and J usage is TRBJ2-2; tentative D call: TRBD2 (6 bases). V lost 3 bases and J 8 bases, leaving 13 bases between the germline ends. The CDR3 has 13 residues. Germline V gene lookup returns CDR1 SQVTM and CDR2 ANQGSEA.